The clone carrying this T cell receptor beta chain has ten or more counts. TCR beta CDR3 regions were amplified from RNA. Using the HTBI primer set, a first-round RT-PCR was run on the TCR CDR3. In TCRdb, the multiplex PCR reads were re-called with MiXCR into one record per CDR3 protein. This table has 450,000 to 550,000 distinct CDR3 sequences, around a quarter appearing once. Active moderate-to-severe ophthalmopathy, Clinical Activity Score at least 3, NOSPECS at least 4, under 3 months' duration. This record comes from a study of T cells in Graves' hyperthyroidism and ophthalmopathy. The length of the CDR3 is 15 residues. CDR1 is MDHEN, CDR2 SYDVKM, per germline. V shed 6 bases and J shed 4 bases, with 19 bases lying between them.

J is TRBJ2-7 and V is TRBV28, with no clear D. The sequenced sample consisted of blood. The clonotype originates from a woman aged 25 to 39 with Graves' ophthalmopathy. CDR3: CASRQRAAARYEQYF. The CDR3, as DNA: TGTGCCAGCAGACAAAGGGCCGCCGCTCGATACGAGCAGTACTTC.